This T cell receptor (beta chain) was identified during a study of cytomegalovirus exposure and HLA in healthy donors. General study points: A later analysis associated under 20,000 TCR beta sequences with HLA alleles at a 0.05 false discovery rate. A later analysis appeared to link common viral pathogens to several of the most significant clusters. Across donors, presence/absence analyses took sequencing depth to be roughly uniform. Cytomegalovirus association was listed for 164 TCR beta chains.

Remarks on this clone: What it binds is unknown.

The PCR ran on 60 Vbeta and 13 Jbeta primers. TCRdb keeps only in-frame clones here, not all; method: immunoSEQ multiplex PCR. The sample lists some 110,000 clones; roughly 77% were seen once. The V segment lost 0 bases and the J segment 2 bases; nucleotides outside the gene matches: 4. Germline CDR1 LGHNA, CDR2 YSLEER. This CDR3 has 17 residues. This receptor was obtained from a man between 50 and 59 years old in good health and CMV-seropositive. The sequenced sample was PBMCs. The rearrangement joins TRBV4-3 to TRBJ2-2, with 9 positions matching TRBD1. CDR3 region: CASSQEGDRVNTGELFF. In DNA, the CDR3 is TGCGCCAGCAGCCAAGAAGGGGACAGGGTCAACACCGGGGAGCTGTTTTTT.